This T cell receptor (beta chain) was documented in a study of T-cell memory formation after mild COVID-19. The V and J ends lost 5 bases and 1 base, in that order; junction bases with no gene match: 3. Per the germline V gene, CDR1 is DFQATT and CDR2 is SNEGSKA (reference sequence). The CDR3 totals 13 residues. In its sample, this clonotype was seen many times. TCRdb redid the calling of the 5' RACE reads with MiXCR, one entry per CDR3 protein. The repertoire consists of about 140,000 distinct CDR3 sequences, with 6% occurring once and the leading ten covering about 2.1%. The sequence was collected from an adult woman who had mild COVID-19 (a few samples of this study predate the infection). Cell type and time point are not known. The chain carries TRBV20-1 and TRBJ2-7; 9 bases are shared with TRBD2. The sample consisted of PBMCs or a T cell subset sorted from them (not recorded which). The CDR3 region is CSAAGGRSYEQYF. The CDR3 nucleotides are TGCAGTGCTGCGGGGGGGCGATCCTACGAGCAGTACTTC.